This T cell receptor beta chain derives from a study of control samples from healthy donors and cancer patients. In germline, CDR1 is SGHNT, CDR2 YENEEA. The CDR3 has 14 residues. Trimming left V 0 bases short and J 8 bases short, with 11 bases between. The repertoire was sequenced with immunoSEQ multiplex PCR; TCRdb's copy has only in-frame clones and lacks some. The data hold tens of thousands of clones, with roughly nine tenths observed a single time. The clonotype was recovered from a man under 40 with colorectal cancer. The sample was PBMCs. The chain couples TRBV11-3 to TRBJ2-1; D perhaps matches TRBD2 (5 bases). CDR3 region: CASSLDSTGDEQFF. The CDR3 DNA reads TGTGCCAGCAGCTTAGATTCGACCGGGGATGAGCAGTTCTTC.